The rows below give T cell receptor beta chains drawn from one sample of a study of CD8 T cells in ankylosing spondylitis. MiXCR, run by TCRdb on the 5' RACE reads, gives a single entry per CDR3 protein. The table lists 700,000 to 1,000,000 distinct CDR3 sequences, 12% of them singletons. The sequenced material came from blood, either unsorted or a sorted T cell fraction (not recorded which). The receptors here all came from a male donor with ankylosing spondylitis. CDR3s include the opening cysteine and the closing phenylalanine or tryptophan. The order of the fields is V gene, D gene, J gene, CDR3 protein. The D gene is left open where the match is weak.

TRBV28	-	TRBJ1-2	CASTLLDGGYTF
TRBV20-1	-	TRBJ2-6	CSARDRRGGRANVLTF
TRBV5-1	-	TRBJ2-7	CASSLVTGISYEQYF
TRBV5-8	-	TRBJ2-1	CASSLEWDNYNEQFF
TRBV5-1	-	TRBJ2-5	CASSPLARQQETQYF
TRBV4-3	-	TRBJ2-4	CASSQVITHIQYF
TRBV10-3	-	TRBJ1-4	CAISDRRRNEKLFF
TRBV6-5	-	TRBJ2-7	CASRDPIGEQYF
TRBV2	-	TRBJ1-4	CASIRGLNEKLFF
TRBV7-2	-	TRBJ2-3	CASSTSRQEGKYF
TRBV29-1	TRBD1	TRBJ2-1	CSAHPLDRGNEQFF
TRBV7-3	TRBD1	TRBJ1-2	CASSFGTGFGYTF
TRBV15	-	TRBJ2-4	CATSRVMFGRSKNIQYF
TRBV5-6	-	TRBJ2-7	CASSWDRSSSYEQYF
TRBV15	TRBD2	TRBJ2-2	CATSTREGMTSGELFF
TRBV4-2	TRBD1	TRBJ2-2	CASRKRTGAGELFF
TRBV7-3	TRBD2	TRBJ2-1	CASRQTSGGANEQFF
TRBV20-1	TRBD2	TRBJ2-7	CSAPPGTSSYEQYF
TRBV18	TRBD1	TRBJ2-7	CASSPGQTPYEQYF
TRBV20-1	-	TRBJ2-7	CSARDWPTEHYEQYF
TRBV6-5	-	TRBJ1-6	CASSYGIGNSPLHF
TRBV29-1	TRBD2	TRBJ2-1	CSVDPLLGLAGEEQFF
TRBV5-4	-	TRBJ2-2	CASSLQQNTGELFF